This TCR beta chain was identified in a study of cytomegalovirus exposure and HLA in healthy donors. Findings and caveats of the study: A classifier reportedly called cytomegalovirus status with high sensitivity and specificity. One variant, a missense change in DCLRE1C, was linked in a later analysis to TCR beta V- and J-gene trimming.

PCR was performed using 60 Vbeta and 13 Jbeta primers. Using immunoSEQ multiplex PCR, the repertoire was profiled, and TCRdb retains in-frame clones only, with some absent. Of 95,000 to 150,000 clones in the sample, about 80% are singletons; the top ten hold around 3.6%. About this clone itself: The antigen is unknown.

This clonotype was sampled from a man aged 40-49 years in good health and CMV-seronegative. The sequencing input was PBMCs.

CDR3 nucleotides: TGCAGCGTGGGGACCTTAAGGGGGAGGGGGTACGAGCAGTACTTC. This gives the protein CSVGTLRGRGYEQYF. V and J are TRBV29-1 and TRBJ2-7; TRBD2 might be the D (7 bases). The V and J ends lost 6 bases and 4 bases respectively, with 22 bases between them. There are 15 residues in the CDR3. CDR1 and CDR2 from the germline V gene are SQVTM and ANQGSEA.